The T cell receptor beta chain described here comes from a study of control samples from healthy donors and cancer patients. Data came from immunoSEQ multiplex PCR; TCRdb stores just in-frame clones and leaves some out. The repertoire consists of about 92,000 clones, with around 82% occurring once and the leading ten covering 8.5% to 10%. This TCR was recovered from a woman aged 60-70 years in good health. The sample consisted of blood.

The CDR3 DNA reads as TGTGCCAGCAGTTACTCGAGTTCAGGGGTTAACTATGGCTACACCTTC. It specifies CASSYSSSGVNYGYTF. The chain links TRBV6-5 to TRBJ1-2; D may be TRBD1 (6 bases). CDR1 and CDR2 (germline): MNHEY, SVGAGI. CDR3 size: 16 residues. Deletions cut 0 bases from V and 1 base from J, with 12 bases between.